Shown below are 26 T cell receptor beta chains from a single sample sequenced in a study of T cell repertoires in cytomegalovirus infection. TCRdb processed the reads anew with MiXCR; each CDR3 protein has one entry. The repertoire holds about 160,000 distinct CDR3 sequences, with roughly a sixth as singletons. Sequenced input: CD8+ T cells from PBMCs. The receptors here all came from a human donor in good health (CMV status not recorded). Some clones in this sample may be carry-over from other donors' samples.

This clonotype has only a few counts. The genes are TRBV7-6 and TRBJ2-6; TRBD2 agrees at 7 bases. Trimming at V came to 0 bases and at J to 0 bases, leaving 8 bases not matched to a gene. The V gene's germline CDR1 is SGHVS and CDR2 FNYEAQ. The CDR3 loop spans 19 amino acids. The CDR3 loop reads CASSLAWDYPPSGANVLTF. The CDR3 DNA reads as TGTGCCAGCAGCTTAGCCTGGGACTACCCTCCCTCTGGGGCCAACGTCCTGACTTTC.

The V and J genes are TRBV7-9 and TRBJ2-3; 11 bases are shared with TRBD2. The V gene's germline CDR1 is SEHNR and CDR2 FQNEAQ (reference sequence). The V gene end was trimmed by 5 bases and the J gene end by 1 base; junction bases not matched to a gene: 2. The CDR3 is 15 residues long. The CDR3 protein is CASSLTSGGTDTQYF. Written as DNA, the CDR3 is TGTGCCAGCAGCCTGACTAGCGGGGGCACAGATACGCAGTATTTT.

This clonotype was recorded a few times. The rearrangement uses TRBV10-2 and TRBJ1-1; D is uncertain. The CDR3 has 15 amino acids. Trimming left V 4 bases short and J 2 bases short, with 14 bases between. Germline V gene lookup returns CDR1 WSHSY and CDR2 SAAADI. The CDR3 sequence: CASSVSASPNTEAFF. For the CDR3, the DNA is TGCGCCAGCAGTGTTTCTGCGTCGCCAAACACTGAAGCTTTCTTT.

This sequence joins TRBV7-6 and TRBJ2-1; 8 bases are a match to TRBD2. CDR1 is SGHVS and CDR2 is FNYEAQ in the germline V gene. V lost 3 bases and J lost 15; bases outside the gene matches: 25. The CDR3 spans 18 residues. The CDR3 DNA reads TGTGCCAGCAGCTTGAGCGTCATCCGCACGGGAGGGCCGAATGAGTGGTTCTTC. It encodes CASSLSVIRTGGPNEWFF.

This chain joins TRBV6-2 or TRBV6-3 and TRBJ2-5; possibly TRBD1 for D (6 bases). Trimming removed 9 bases from V and 2 bases from J, with 19 bases in between. CDR1 and CDR2 (germline): MNHEY, SVGEGT. The CDR3 has 15 residues. This chain's CDR3 is CASSRDTGIQETQYF. Here the CDR3 DNA reads TGTGCCAGTAGCCGGGACACCGGGATTCAAGAGACCCAGTACTTC.

The chain carries TRBV19 and TRBJ2-1; 9 bases line up with TRBD2. The V gene end was trimmed by 5 bases and the J gene end by 7 bases; junction bases not matched to a gene: 6. Per the germline V gene, CDR1 is LNHDA and CDR2 is SQIVND (reference sequence). This CDR3 has 14 residues. The CDR3 loop reads CASSFSGSRNEQFF. As DNA, the CDR3 is TGTGCCAGTAGTTTTAGCGGGAGTAGAAATGAGCAGTTCTTC.

CDR3 nucleotides: TGTGCCACCAGTGATTTTAACGGGAGGGCCGGGGCCCAGGTCGTGGATACGCAGTATTTT. Protein product: CATSDFNGRAGAQVVDTQYF. The genes are TRBV24-1 and TRBJ2-3; 8 nucleotides line up with TRBD2. Germline CDR1 is KGHDR and CDR2 is SFDVKD. Trimming removed 1 base from V and 6 bases from J; junction bases left unmatched: 20. The CDR3 has 20 residues.

This clonotype was found a few times. The rearrangement joins TRBV28 to TRBJ2-5; D gene uncertain. The CDR3 consists of 15 residues. Germline values: CDR1 MDHEN, CDR2 SYDVKM. The germline V and J ends were trimmed by 7 bases and 4 bases, with 19 bases remaining between them. The DNA for the CDR3 is TGTGCCAGCAAACCAACAGTGAACGGTCCAGAGACCCAGTACTTC. Translation gives CASKPTVNGPETQYF.

This clonotype has ten or more counts. The genes are TRBV7-8 and TRBJ2-2, with 7 bases aligning to TRBD2. This CDR3 comprises 14 residues. After removal of 8 bases from V and 4 bases from J, the junction contained 7 bases not matched to a gene. Germline assignment: CDR1 SGHVS and CDR2 FQNEAQ. The CDR3 reads CASLRGGGTGELFF. The CDR3 nucleotides read TGTGCCAGCCTTCGTGGGGGGGGCACCGGGGAGCTGTTTTTT.

The chain has TRBV28 and TRBJ2-6; 10 bases fit TRBD1. Germline-derived CDR1 and CDR2 are MDHEN and SYDVKM. J lost 0 bases, V lost 6 bases, and 2 bases had no gene match. The CDR3 is 16 amino acids. CDR3 sequence (DNA): TGTGCCAGCAGCTGGACAGGGGGCTCTGGGGCCAACGTCCTGACTTTC. Residues: CASSWTGGSGANVLTF. The variable domain in full, with the rest retrieved from reference TRBV28 and TRBJ2-6, is DVKVTQSSRYLVKRTGEKVFLECVQDMDHENMFWYRQDPGLGLRLIYFSYDVKMKEKGDIPEGYSVSREKKERFSLILESASTNQTSMYLCASSWTGGSGANVLTFGAGSRLTVL.

The chain is built from TRBV11-2 and TRBJ2-2, with TRBD1 matching over 9 bases. The germline V gene encodes CDR1 SGHAT and CDR2 FQNNGV. With 5 bases clipped from V and 4 bases from J, the junction kept 5 bases outside the gene matches. The CDR3 covers 15 residues. This CDR3 reads CASSEKQGATGELFF. CDR3 nucleotides: TGTGCCAGCAGCGAGAAACAGGGGGCCACCGGGGAGCTGTTTTTT.

Only a few counts were recorded for this clonotype. The V gene is TRBV12-3 or TRBV12-4, the J gene TRBJ1-4; D ambiguous. The CDR3 runs to 13 residues. The V and J ends lost 6 bases and 5 bases respectively, with 10 bases between them. The CDR3 is CASRFHANEKLFF. Written as DNA, the CDR3 is TGTGCCAGCAGGTTTCACGCGAATGAAAAACTGTTTTTT.

The gene calls are TRBV28 and TRBJ2-7; D not resolved. Germline V gives CDR1 MDHEN, CDR2 SYDVKM. Trimming cost V 6 bases and J 5 bases, with 14 bases left between them. The CDR3 contains 13 residues. The CDR3 DNA sequence: TGTGCCAGCAGCCCAAGACCCCCCGACGAGCAGTACTTC. It specifies CASSPRPPDEQYF.

This sequence joins TRBV7-9 and TRBJ2-2; no firm D call. Germline CDR1 SEHNR, CDR2 FQNEAQ (reference sequence). CDR3 length: 12 amino acids. The germline V and J ends were trimmed by 5 bases and 9 bases, with 10 bases remaining between them. The CDR3 nucleotides are TGTGCCAGCAGCGGCCGGTGGCGGGAGCTGTTTTTT. It translates to CASSGRWRELFF.

The V call is TRBV4-1, the J call TRBJ2-5; 7 nucleotides agree with TRBD2. Trimming took 0 bases from V and 2 from J; bases not matched to a gene: 6. This CDR3 has 16 residues. The germline V gene encodes CDR1 MGHRA and CDR2 YSYEKL. The DNA for the CDR3 is TGCGCCAGCAGCCAAGAATTTGAGGGAGGGCAAGAGACCCAGTACTTC. It specifies CASSQEFEGGQETQYF.

The sample holds many counts of this clonotype. This chain uses TRBV11-2 with TRBJ2-5; no clear D. The CDR3 is made up of 11 amino acids. Germline V gene lookup returns CDR1 SGHAT and CDR2 FQNNGV. Trimming took 4 bases from V and 7 from J, leaving 7 bases between them. The CDR3 loop is CASSSGPTQYF. In nucleotides, the CDR3 is TGTGCCAGCAGCTCAGGCCCGACCCAGTACTTC.

This clonotype was observed at least ten times. The chain joins TRBV19 to TRBJ2-7, with TRBD2 identical over 8 bases. V shed 6 bases and J 2 bases; nucleotides not matched to a gene: 9. The V gene's germline CDR1 is LNHDA and CDR2 SQIVND (reference sequence). The CDR3 has 15 amino acids. CDR3 DNA: TGTGCCAGTAGCAAAGCCGGGACTAGAACCTACGAGCAGTACTTC. Encoded protein: CASSKAGTRTYEQYF.

A single count supports this clonotype. The V and J genes are TRBV6-8 and TRBJ1-2; D gene ambiguous. Germline CDR1 MNHGY, CDR2 SAAAGT. The ends were cut back, 0 bases at V and 1 base at J, with 6 bases in the middle. The CDR3 extends over 14 amino acids. This CDR3 reads CASSYSADNYGYTF. DNA for the CDR3: TGTGCCAGCAGTTACTCGGCAGATAACTATGGCTACACCTTC.

This clonotype came up a few times. The CDR3 region has the DNA TGCGCCAGCAGCCAAGAAGGATCTGCGAACACCGGGGAGCTGTTTTTT. Translated: CASSQEGSANTGELFF. V gene TRBV4-3 combines with J gene TRBJ2-2, with D unclear. Trimming removed 0 bases from V and 0 bases from J, with 8 bases in between. The CDR3 loop spans 16 amino acids. Germline V gene data show CDR1 as LGHNA and CDR2 as YSLEER.

The chain has TRBV6-5 and TRBJ2-1, with no clear D. The germline gives CDR1 MNHEY, CDR2 SVGAGI. V was pared by 7 bases and J by 5 bases, with 12 bases between. CDR3 length: 13 residues. CDR3 DNA sequence: TGTGCCAGCACTCTAGGCAGCCACAATGAGCAGTTCTTC. Encoded protein: CASTLGSHNEQFF.

This clonotype was detected a few times. This sequence joins TRBV6-2 or TRBV6-3 and TRBJ1-1; TRBD1 agrees at 7 bases. V trimming: 2 bases; J trimming: 3 bases; junction bases outside the gene matches: 3. Per the germline V gene, CDR1 is MNHEY and CDR2 is SVGEGT. This CDR3 region has 14 residues. As DNA, the CDR3 is TGTGCCAGCAGTTACGGGACAGCCTACACTGAAGCTTTCTTT. This sequence encodes CASSYGTAYTEAFF.

The chain is built from TRBV5-5 and TRBJ2-3; D is possibly TRBD1 (6 bases). V lost 1 base, J lost 2 bases, and 17 bases lay in between. The length of the CDR3 is 17 residues. Germline V gives CDR1 SGHKS, CDR2 YYEKEE (reference sequence). The CDR3 region is CASSLRTGTTNTDTQYF. The CDR3 bases are TGTGCCAGCAGCTTGAGGACCGGGACAACCAACACAGATACGCAGTATTTT.

A few counts support this clonotype. This chain joins TRBV28 and TRBJ2-7, with TRBD1 matching over 9 bases. From germline, CDR1 is MDHEN and CDR2 SYDVKM. Losses at the gene ends were 6 bases for V and 2 bases for J; bases not matched to a gene: 2. There are 13 residues in the CDR3. CDR3 DNA: TGTGCCAGCAGGCGACAGGGGGCCTACGAGCAGTACTTC. Its translation: CASRRQGAYEQYF.

The chain is built from TRBV7-6 and TRBJ2-5; TRBD1 might be the D (6 bases). Germline V gene sequence: CDR1 SGHVS, CDR2 FNYEAQ. Trimming removed 3 bases from V and 2 bases from J, with 16 bases in between. There are 16 residues in the CDR3. CDR3 nucleotide sequence: TGTGCCAGCAGCTTCCTACAGGGACGGTCGCAAGAGACCCAGTACTTC. Translating gives CASSFLQGRSQETQYF.

The genes are TRBV20-1 and TRBJ2-5, with D hard to call. V shed 2 bases and J shed 1 base, with 11 bases lying between them. Germline values: CDR1 DFQATT, CDR2 SNEGSKA (reference sequence). The CDR3 spans 14 residues. CDR3 amino acids: CSARSGWSQETQYF. DNA of the CDR3: TGCAGTGCTAGATCCGGGTGGTCCCAAGAGACCCAGTACTTC.

This clonotype was found a few times. V is TRBV11-2 and J is TRBJ2-5; D is uncertain. Germline V CDR1 and CDR2: SGHAT, FQNNGV. V was shortened by 0 bases and J by 2 bases, with 10 bases between the two germline ends. The CDR3 runs 15 residues. The CDR3 region is CASSLEWAQQETQYF. CDR3 DNA: TGTGCCAGCAGCTTAGAATGGGCACAGCAAGAGACCCAGTACTTC.